The source of this T cell receptor beta chain is a study of T cells of healthy individuals. This clonotype occurred many times. Germline V gene lookup returns CDR1 SGHNT and CDR2 YYREEE (reference sequence). This CDR3 has 12 amino acids. V was pared by 0 bases and J by 6 bases, with 7 bases between. One entry per CDR3 protein, called by TCRdb with MiXCR from the 5' RACE reads. The top ten clones hold around 4.5% of a sample with 55,000 to 65,000 distinct CDR3 sequences, around 15% of them seen once. The chain is built from TRBV5-4 and TRBJ2-7; D not resolved. The receptor was derived from a human donor in good health. The CDR3 sequence is CASSLAPGEQYF. DNA of the CDR3: TGTGCCAGCAGCTTGGCTCCGGGCGAGCAGTACTTC.